This T cell receptor beta chain was captured by sequencing in a study of cytomegalovirus exposure and HLA in healthy donors. Vbeta (60) and Jbeta (13) primers were used in the PCR. Assay used: immunoSEQ multiplex PCR; TCRdb lists only in-frame clones, some missing. This sample's table reports about 160,000 clones. A remark on this clone: What it binds is not known.

Study-level findings and limits: Later analysis placed DRB1 highest and HLA-C lowest in TCR association rates, which differed by HLA locus. TCR beta chain V- and J-gene trimming was linked, in a later analysis, to a missense variant in DCLRE1C. In a later analysis, parvovirus B19, influenza, CMV and Epstein-Barr virus appeared linked to several top co-occurrence clusters. A likely sequencing artifact accounted for one observed cluster of highly shared sequence variants.

The CDR3 totals 16 residues. The germline CDR1 and CDR2 sequences are LGHNA and YNFKEQ. The J segment lost 7 bases and the V segment lost 5 bases, leaving 14 bases of the junction unmatched. Sequenced sample: PBMCs. V usage is TRBV4-2 and J usage is TRBJ1-5; 7 nucleotides align to TRBD1. The sequence derives from a young man in good health and CMV-seronegative. The CDR3 here is CASSFSNRGLGQPQHF. The CDR3 coding sequence is TGTGCCAGCAGCTTCAGTAACAGGGGCCTCGGACAGCCCCAGCATTTT.